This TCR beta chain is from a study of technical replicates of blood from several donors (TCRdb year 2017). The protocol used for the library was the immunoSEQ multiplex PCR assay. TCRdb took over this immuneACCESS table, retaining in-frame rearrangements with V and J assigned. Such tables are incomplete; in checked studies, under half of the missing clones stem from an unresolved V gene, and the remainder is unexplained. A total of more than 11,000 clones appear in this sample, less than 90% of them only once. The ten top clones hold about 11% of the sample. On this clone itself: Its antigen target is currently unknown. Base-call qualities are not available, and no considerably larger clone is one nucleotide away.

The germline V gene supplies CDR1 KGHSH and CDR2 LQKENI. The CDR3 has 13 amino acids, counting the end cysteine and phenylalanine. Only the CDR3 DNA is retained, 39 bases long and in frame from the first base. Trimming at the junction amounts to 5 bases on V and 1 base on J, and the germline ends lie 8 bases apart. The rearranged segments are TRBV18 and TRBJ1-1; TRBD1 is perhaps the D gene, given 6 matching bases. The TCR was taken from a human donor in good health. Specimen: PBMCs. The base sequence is TGTGCCAGCTCAACGGGACAGAACACTGAAGCTTTCTTT. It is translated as CASSTGQNTEAFF.